What follows are 10 T cell receptor beta chains derived from one specimen sequenced in a study of spatial heterogeneity in lung cancer. Via MiXCR, TCRdb re-called the 5' RACE reads, giving one row per CDR3 protein. The table has tens of thousands of distinct CDR3 sequences, approximately 5.9% seen once. Sample time point: blood at routine non-recurrence follow-up after resection. Sample: PBMCs, taken at follow-up. All receptors derive from a female donor with early-stage non-small cell lung cancer.

Many counts were recorded for this clonotype. J is TRBJ2-1 and V is TRBV20-1; TRBD1 matches 8 bases. In germline, CDR1 is DFQATT, CDR2 SNEGSKA (reference sequence). With V trimmed by 4 bases and J by 5 bases, 10 bases remained unmatched. There are 15 residues in the CDR3. CDR3 nucleotide sequence: TGCAGTGCTATGCGGGACAGGCTCCCTCACAATGAGCAGTTCTTC. Translating gives CSAMRDRLPHNEQFF.

This clonotype has more than one count but fewer than ten. The chain is built from TRBV12-3 or TRBV12-4 and TRBJ1-2, with 7 bases aligning to TRBD1. There are 12 residues in the CDR3. After removal of 6 bases from V and 8 bases from J, the junction contained 6 bases not matched to a gene. The CDR3 loop reads CASRNQGGGYTF. Here the CDR3 DNA reads TGTGCCAGCAGAAACCAGGGGGGCGGCTACACCTTC.

This clonotype was counted many times. J is TRBJ2-1 and V is TRBV12-2; the DNA was not used to check the table's D call, TRBD2. TRBV12-2 is an annotated pseudogene. The CDR3 has 15 residues. CDR3 region: CASPLKASGYNEQFF. The DNA of the CDR3 is TGTGCAAGTCCCTTAAAGGCTAGCGGGTACAATGAGCAGTTCTTC.

This clonotype was counted many times. This chain links TRBV20-1 with TRBJ2-7, with D possibly being TRBD1 (6 bases). The germline V and J ends were trimmed by 0 bases and 0 bases, with 12 bases remaining between them. The germline CDR1 and CDR2 sequences are DFQATT and SNEGSKA (reference sequence). CDR3 size: 15 residues. The CDR3 region has the DNA TGCAGTGCTAGAGATCACCAGGGGCGCTCCTACGAGCAGTACTTC. Its protein product is CSARDHQGRSYEQYF.

This clonotype was observed at least ten times. This chain joins TRBV10-3 and TRBJ2-1; no clear D gene. The V gene's germline CDR1 is ENHRY and CDR2 SYGVKD. The CDR3 length is 15 residues. V dropped 8 bases and J dropped 0 bases, with 14 bases sitting between them. CDR3 DNA sequence: TGTGCCATCGGTTCCGGGTGGAGCTCCTACAATGAGCAGTTCTTC. Translated: CAIGSGWSSYNEQFF.

In this sample, this clonotype turned up once. This sequence joins TRBV28 and TRBJ1-2, with D unresolved. The germline CDR1 and CDR2 sequences are MDHEN and SYDVKM. The V end was cut by 3 bases, the J end by 5 bases, with 7 bases between. The CDR3 has 12 residues. The CDR3 coding sequence is TGTGCCAGCAGTTTTGTTGGATATGGCTACACCTTC. This gives the protein CASSFVGYGYTF.

This clonotype was seen many times. The chain carries TRBV6-2 or TRBV6-3 and TRBJ2-1; TRBD2 is a possible D gene (5 bases). Trimming took off 4 bases at V and 10 bases at J, with 11 bases between the two ends. CDR1 and CDR2 (germline): MNHEY, SVGEGT. The CDR3 extends over 12 amino acids. The CDR3 nucleotides are TGTGCCAGCAGTTGGGAGCACTTGGAGCAGTTCTTC. It translates to CASSWEHLEQFF.

The chain joins TRBV4-2 to TRBJ2-2; D remains ambiguous. V was cut by 4 bases and J by 3 bases, with 21 bases left in between. CDR1 is LGHNA, CDR2 YNFKEQ, per germline. The CDR3 covers 18 residues. CDR3 sequence (DNA): TGTGCCAGCAGCCGAAGGCCCCCTGGCGAGACTTACACCGGGGAGCTGTTTTTT. Translation: CASSRRPPGETYTGELFF.

This clonotype was detected ten times or more. V and J are TRBV15 and TRBJ2-3; TRBD2 matches at 8 bases. The ends lost 1 base at V and 1 base at J; junction bases unmatched: 7. CDR3 length: 17 amino acids. Germline V gene data show CDR1 as LNHNV and CDR2 as YYDKDF (reference sequence). This CDR3 is CATSRGTSPSGTDTQYF. CDR3 DNA: TGTGCCACCAGCAGAGGGACTAGCCCCTCGGGCACAGATACGCAGTATTTT.

Concerning this clonotype: This sequence may be a read error, since a much larger clone differs from it by one base. This chain links TRBV30 with TRBJ1-1; perhaps TRBD1 as D (5 bases). The CDR3 is 14 residues long. CDR1 and CDR2 (germline): GTSNPN, SVGIG (reference sequence). CDR3 DNA sequence: TGTGCCCGGAGTGTACCAGGGCCCCACACTGAAGCTTTCTTT. Protein product: CARSVPGPHTEAFF.